This is a list of T cell receptor beta chains from one sample in a study of high-grade serous ovarian cancer treatment subgroups. Clones were sequenced by immunoSEQ multiplex PCR, and TCRdb holds only the in-frame ones, with some missing. The data show about 33,000 clones, approximately 81% seen once. Input material: tumor tissue. These receptors were obtained from a human donor with high-grade serous ovarian cancer. Each CDR3 is given with its conserved first and last residue. The order of the fields is clone size, D gene, J gene, V gene, CDR3 length, CDR3 DNA, CDR3 protein. A D gene is named only where the DNA matches it firmly. Size is stated for part of the rows, as once, few or many counts, or as a class when the clone is expanded.

clone_size: NA; d_call: NA; j_call: TRBJ2-1; v_call: TRBV10-3; cdr3_length: 11; cdr3_nt: TGTGCCATCCAGAAGGGCAATGAGCAGTTCTTC; cdr3_aa: CAIQKGNEQFF
clone_size: NA; d_call: NA; j_call: TRBJ1-1; v_call: TRBV28; cdr3_length: 16; cdr3_nt: TGTGCCAGCCTATACAGGGAGTTTACAATGAACACTGAAGCTTTCTTT; cdr3_aa: CASLYREFTMNTEAFF
clone_size: NA; d_call: NA; j_call: TRBJ1-1; v_call: TRBV6-5; cdr3_length: 13; cdr3_nt: TGTGCCAGCAGTCTACAGGGAACCACTGAAGCTTTCTTT; cdr3_aa: CASSLQGTTEAFF
clone_size: NA; d_call: NA; j_call: TRBJ2-5; v_call: TRBV7-3; cdr3_length: 13; cdr3_nt: TGTGCCAGCAGCTTAAATCATCGTGAGACCCAGTACTTC; cdr3_aa: CASSLNHRETQYF
clone_size: NA; d_call: NA; j_call: TRBJ1-2; v_call: TRBV7-9; cdr3_length: 14; cdr3_nt: TGTGCCAGCAGCTTACACGGTTCGGAGTATGGCTACACCTTC; cdr3_aa: CASSLHGSEYGYTF
clone_size: NA; d_call: NA; j_call: TRBJ2-1; v_call: TRBV30; cdr3_length: 13; cdr3_nt: TGTGCCTGGACGAGGAGCTCCTACAATGAGCAGTTCTTC; cdr3_aa: CAWTRSSYNEQFF
clone_size: NA; d_call: TRBD1; j_call: TRBJ2-5; v_call: TRBV15; cdr3_length: 14; cdr3_nt: TGTGCCACCAGCGGACAGGGGCGCGGAGAGACCCAGTACTTC; cdr3_aa: CATSGQGRGETQYF
clone_size: NA; d_call: NA; j_call: TRBJ1-1; v_call: TRBV6-6; cdr3_length: 14; cdr3_nt: TGTGCCAGCGGGGAGTCGGGGAGGAACACTGAAGCTTTCTTT; cdr3_aa: CASGESGRNTEAFF
clone_size: NA; d_call: NA; j_call: TRBJ2-2; v_call: TRBV9; cdr3_length: 19; cdr3_nt: TGTGCCAGCAGCGTATTTCGGGAGTGGGGGGTGGAGCACACCGGGGAGCTGTTTTTT; cdr3_aa: CASSVFREWGVEHTGELFF
clone_size: NA; d_call: TRBD1; j_call: TRBJ2-6; v_call: TRBV28; cdr3_length: 18; cdr3_nt: TGTGCCAGCAGCAGCACAGGGGGCCCATGCTCTGGGGCCAACGTCCTGACTTTC; cdr3_aa: CASSSTGGPCSGANVLTF
clone_size: NA; d_call: TRBD1; j_call: TRBJ1-5; v_call: TRBV18; cdr3_length: 15; cdr3_nt: TGTGCCAGCTCACCCGGACAGGGGGCGAATCAGCCCCAGCATTTT; cdr3_aa: CASSPGQGANQPQHF
clone_size: NA; d_call: TRBD2; j_call: TRBJ2-7; v_call: TRBV7-9; cdr3_length: 13; cdr3_nt: TGTGCCAGCAGCTACCTAGCGGGCTACGAGCAGTACTTC; cdr3_aa: CASSYLAGYEQYF
clone_size: NA; d_call: TRBD1; j_call: TRBJ2-5; v_call: TRBV7-7; cdr3_length: 15; cdr3_nt: TGTGCCAGCAGCCAACGGGACAGGGTGGGCGAGACCCAGTACTTC; cdr3_aa: CASSQRDRVGETQYF
clone_size: NA; d_call: TRBD1; j_call: TRBJ1-3; v_call: TRBV29-1; cdr3_length: 13; cdr3_nt: TGCAGCGTTGTTCAGGGGGGAGGAAACACCATATATTTT; cdr3_aa: CSVVQGGGNTIYF
clone_size: NA; d_call: NA; j_call: TRBJ2-1; v_call: TRBV30; cdr3_length: 12; cdr3_nt: TGTGCCTGGAAGGGTGGGGGCAATGAGCAGTTCTTC; cdr3_aa: CAWKGGGNEQFF
clone_size: few; d_call: NA; j_call: TRBJ1-1; v_call: TRBV9; cdr3_length: 14; cdr3_nt: TGTGCCAGCAGCCCCTACGGGATCCGGACTGAAGCTTTCTTT; cdr3_aa: CASSPYGIRTEAFF
clone_size: NA; d_call: TRBD1; j_call: TRBJ1-2; v_call: TRBV10-1; cdr3_length: 13; cdr3_nt: TGCGCCAGCAGTCCAGGGGGAAATAACGGCTACACCTTC; cdr3_aa: CASSPGGNNGYTF
clone_size: NA; d_call: NA; j_call: TRBJ1-5; v_call: TRBV4-3; cdr3_length: 15; cdr3_nt: TGCGCCAGCAGCCAAGATGGGCAGGCACCTCAGCCCCAGCATTTT; cdr3_aa: CASSQDGQAPQPQHF
clone_size: NA; d_call: TRBD1; j_call: TRBJ1-1; v_call: TRBV19; cdr3_length: 13; cdr3_nt: TGTGCCAGCCAGGGACAGGTCATCACTGAAGCTTTCTTT; cdr3_aa: CASQGQVITEAFF
clone_size: NA; d_call: TRBD2; j_call: TRBJ2-7; v_call: TRBV11-2; cdr3_length: 15; cdr3_nt: TGTGCCAGCAGCCCGGGACTAGTAATTACCTACGAGCAGTACTTC; cdr3_aa: CASSPGLVITYEQYF
clone_size: once; d_call: NA; j_call: TRBJ1-2; v_call: TRBV10-2; cdr3_length: 12; cdr3_nt: TGCGCCAGCAGTCTTCGGGGATATGGCTACACCTTC; cdr3_aa: CASSLRGYGYTF
clone_size: NA; d_call: TRBD2; j_call: TRBJ2-3; v_call: TRBV11-2; cdr3_length: 16; cdr3_nt: TGTGCCAGCAGCTTATCTAGCGGTAAAATCACAGATACGCAGTATTTT; cdr3_aa: CASSLSSGKITDTQYF
clone_size: once; d_call: TRBD2; j_call: TRBJ2-3; v_call: TRBV5-6; cdr3_length: 14; cdr3_nt: TGTGCCAGCAGCTTGGGTGGCGGGGGAGATACGCAGTATTTT; cdr3_aa: CASSLGGGGDTQYF
clone_size: once; d_call: NA; j_call: TRBJ1-4; v_call: TRBV7-9; cdr3_length: 15; cdr3_nt: TGTGCCAGCAGCTTCCCGGGACCGACAAATGAAAAACTGTTTTTT; cdr3_aa: CASSFPGPTNEKLFF
clone_size: NA; d_call: TRBD1; j_call: TRBJ2-6; v_call: TRBV5-1; cdr3_length: 15; cdr3_nt: TGCGCCAGCAGAGACAGGGCCTCTGGGGCCAACGTCCTGACTTTC; cdr3_aa: CASRDRASGANVLTF
clone_size: NA; d_call: NA; j_call: TRBJ2-7; v_call: TRBV5-1; cdr3_length: 16; cdr3_nt: TGCGCCAGCAGATCGGATGAAGGGGGGTCGGTTTACGAGCAGTACTTC; cdr3_aa: CASRSDEGGSVYEQYF
clone_size: once; d_call: TRBD2; j_call: TRBJ2-7; v_call: TRBV6-6; cdr3_length: 16; cdr3_nt: TGTGCCAGCAGTACGGGGGCTAGCGGGCACCCAGAAGAGCAGTACTTC; cdr3_aa: CASSTGASGHPEEQYF
clone_size: NA; d_call: TRBD1; j_call: TRBJ1-4; v_call: TRBV5-4; cdr3_length: 14; cdr3_nt: TGTGCCAGCAGCTCGGACAGGGGGAATGAAAAACTGTTTTTT; cdr3_aa: CASSSDRGNEKLFF
clone_size: NA; d_call: NA; j_call: TRBJ2-3; v_call: TRBV19; cdr3_length: 15; cdr3_nt: TGTGCCAGTAGTCCTCCACCCGGTAGCACAGATACGCAGTATTTT; cdr3_aa: CASSPPPGSTDTQYF
clone_size: NA; d_call: NA; j_call: TRBJ2-1; v_call: TRBV10-3; cdr3_length: 13; cdr3_nt: TGTGCCATCAGTCAGGCCCTCTACAATGAGCAGTTCTTC; cdr3_aa: CAISQALYNEQFF
clone_size: NA; d_call: TRBD2; j_call: TRBJ2-7; v_call: TRBV20-1; cdr3_length: 11; cdr3_nt: TGCAGTGCTAGTGAGCGGGAGGAGCAGTACTTC; cdr3_aa: CSASEREEQYF
clone_size: NA; d_call: NA; j_call: TRBJ2-5; v_call: TRBV11-2; cdr3_length: 12; cdr3_nt: TGTGCCAGCAGCTTAAGTGCGGAGACCCAGTACTTC; cdr3_aa: CASSLSAETQYF
clone_size: NA; d_call: NA; j_call: TRBJ2-3; v_call: TRBV15; cdr3_length: 13; cdr3_nt: TGTGCCACCAGCAGAGAAGGATCAGATACGCAGTATTTT; cdr3_aa: CATSREGSDTQYF
clone_size: once; d_call: NA; j_call: TRBJ2-3; v_call: TRBV5-1; cdr3_length: 16; cdr3_nt: TGCGCCAGCAGCTTGAGGACCCCGAGGAGCACAGATACGCAGTATTTT; cdr3_aa: CASSLRTPRSTDTQYF
clone_size: once; d_call: NA; j_call: TRBJ1-4; v_call: TRBV28; cdr3_length: 14; cdr3_nt: TGTGCCAGCAGTCGGACAGTGCTTAATGAAAAACTGTTTTTT; cdr3_aa: CASSRTVLNEKLFF
clone_size: NA; d_call: TRBD1; j_call: TRBJ2-7; v_call: TRBV5-1; cdr3_length: 14; cdr3_nt: TGCGCCAGCAGCTATAGGACAGGGGTCGACGAGCAGTACTTC; cdr3_aa: CASSYRTGVDEQYF
clone_size: NA; d_call: TRBD2; j_call: TRBJ2-5; v_call: TRBV30; cdr3_length: 16; cdr3_nt: TGTGCCTGGACTCAGACTAGCGGGAGTCACCAAGAGACCCAGTACTTC; cdr3_aa: CAWTQTSGSHQETQYF
clone_size: once; d_call: TRBD2; j_call: TRBJ2-2; v_call: TRBV7-2; cdr3_length: 19; cdr3_nt: TGTGCCAGCAGCGAACAACCCCTAAGAGCGGGAGAAGCAACCGGGGAGCTGTTTTTT; cdr3_aa: CASSEQPLRAGEATGELFF
clone_size: NA; d_call: TRBD2; j_call: TRBJ2-1; v_call: TRBV12-5; cdr3_length: 15; cdr3_nt: TGTGCTAGTGGTTTGGGTAGCGGGAGGGACAATGAGCAGTTCTTC; cdr3_aa: CASGLGSGRDNEQFF
clone_size: NA; d_call: NA; j_call: TRBJ1-1; v_call: TRBV28; cdr3_length: 13; cdr3_nt: TGTGCCAGCAGTTTGACGGTGAACACTGAAGCTTTCTTT; cdr3_aa: CASSLTVNTEAFF
clone_size: NA; d_call: NA; j_call: TRBJ2-1; v_call: TRBV11-3; cdr3_length: 15; cdr3_nt: TGTGCCAGCAGCTTAAGGGGGAGTATCTACAATGAGCAGTTCTTC; cdr3_aa: CASSLRGSIYNEQFF
clone_size: NA; d_call: TRBD2; j_call: TRBJ2-4; v_call: TRBV2; cdr3_length: 16; cdr3_nt: TGTGCCAGCAGTGAAGCGATCACCGGGACTAGAAACATTCAGTACTTC; cdr3_aa: CASSEAITGTRNIQYF
clone_size: NA; d_call: TRBD2; j_call: TRBJ2-7; v_call: TRBV11-3; cdr3_length: 12; cdr3_nt: TGTGCCAGCAGCCCGGGGGGGGGAAAGCAGTACTTC; cdr3_aa: CASSPGGGKQYF
clone_size: few; d_call: NA; j_call: TRBJ1-5; v_call: TRBV7-2; cdr3_length: 15; cdr3_nt: TGTGCCAGCAGCTCCTCGACAGGCAAAAATCAGCCCCAGCATTTT; cdr3_aa: CASSSSTGKNQPQHF
clone_size: NA; d_call: TRBD1; j_call: TRBJ2-1; v_call: TRBV12-5; cdr3_length: 15; cdr3_nt: TGTGCTAGTGCTTCGGGACAGGGGTTAGGCAATGAGCAGTTCTTC; cdr3_aa: CASASGQGLGNEQFF
clone_size: few; d_call: TRBD1; j_call: TRBJ2-1; v_call: TRBV2; cdr3_length: 15; cdr3_nt: TGTGCCACCACGAGGGACAGGAATCGATACAATGAGCAGTTCTTC; cdr3_aa: CATTRDRNRYNEQFF
clone_size: NA; d_call: NA; j_call: TRBJ2-5; v_call: TRBV6-5; cdr3_length: 13; cdr3_nt: TGTGCCAGCGGGAAGTGGACTCACGGGACCCAGTACTTC; cdr3_aa: CASGKWTHGTQYF
clone_size: few; d_call: TRBD2; j_call: TRBJ2-5; v_call: TRBV5-6; cdr3_length: 16; cdr3_nt: TGTGCCAGCAGCTTCCGGGGGGTTCGGGCCCAAGAGACCCAGTACTTC; cdr3_aa: CASSFRGVRAQETQYF
clone_size: NA; d_call: NA; j_call: TRBJ2-2; v_call: TRBV14; cdr3_length: 13; cdr3_nt: TGTGCCAGCAGCCAAGTCCGGGCCGGGGAGCTGTTTTTT; cdr3_aa: CASSQVRAGELFF
clone_size: NA; d_call: TRBD1; j_call: TRBJ1-5; v_call: TRBV30; cdr3_length: 17; cdr3_nt: TGTGCCTGGAGCGTCCCGGGACAGGGTGAGAGCAATCAGCCCCAGCATTTT; cdr3_aa: CAWSVPGQGESNQPQHF
clone_size: few; d_call: NA; j_call: TRBJ2-2; v_call: TRBV7-9; cdr3_length: 16; cdr3_nt: TGTGCCAGCAGCTTACTGTCCGGGATCGACACCGGGGAGCTGTTTTTT; cdr3_aa: CASSLLSGIDTGELFF
clone_size: NA; d_call: TRBD1; j_call: TRBJ1-2; v_call: TRBV4-2; cdr3_length: 15; cdr3_nt: TGTGCCAGCAGCCAGACTGCCGGACAGGGGTTAGGCTACACCTTC; cdr3_aa: CASSQTAGQGLGYTF
clone_size: NA; d_call: NA; j_call: TRBJ1-4; v_call: TRBV19; cdr3_length: 11; cdr3_nt: TGTGCCAGTAGTAGGGGGGGAAAACTGTTTTTT; cdr3_aa: CASSRGGKLFF
clone_size: NA; d_call: TRBD2; j_call: TRBJ2-1; v_call: TRBV7-3; cdr3_length: 16; cdr3_nt: TGTGCCAGCAGCTCACGGGGGGTACCCAGCTACAATGAGCAGTTCTTC; cdr3_aa: CASSSRGVPSYNEQFF